Reported below is one T cell receptor beta chain. Its antigen is still unknown. The data belong to a study of cytomegalovirus exposure and HLA in healthy donors. Findings and limits, study-wide: A later analysis, which compared TCR beta chains of equal frequency, found the HLA-associated ones more clonally expanded. Earlier analysis looked at TCR beta V segments, and most were productive about 90% or about 30% of the time.

This PCR relied on a set of 60 Vbeta primers and 13 Jbeta primers. Authors' processing steps: In a later analysis, of around 80 million unique beta chains, about 10 million appeared in at least two donors. The table came from immunoSEQ multiplex PCR; TCRdb's copy has only in-frame clones and leaves some out. The V and J calls and the clone size are those of that table, but D and trimming were determined from the DNA. The repertoire holds 120,000 to 150,000 clones, with 60% to 80% as singletons. The TCR sequence derives from a woman aged 30 to 39 in good health and CMV-seronegative. What was sequenced was PBMCs.

The DNA of the CDR3 is TGCGCCAGCAGCCAGGAGGTACTCATGAACACTGAAGCTTTCTTT. The encoded protein is CASSQEVLMNTEAFF. This chain uses TRBV4-3 with TRBJ1-1; D is unresolved. Germline V gives CDR1 LGHNA, CDR2 YSLEER. There are 15 residues in the CDR3. V was clipped by 3 bases and J by 0 bases, with 11 bases between them.